This TCR beta chain was retrieved from a study of T-cell reconstitution after alpha-beta-depleted transplantation in children. For TCRbeta, the library was prepared with unique molecular identifiers. TCRdb processed the PCR reads anew with MiXCR; each CDR3 protein has one entry. The sample lists some 500,000 distinct CDR3 sequences, approximately 16% seen once, with roughly 3.3% in the top ten. This CDR3 has 15 residues. Germline V gene data show CDR1 as SQVTM and CDR2 as ANQGSEA. V was trimmed by 5 bases and J by 3 bases, leaving 17 bases between them. The source material was PBMCs from the stem cell graft donor, sampled from the stem cell graft. This chain links TRBV29-1 with TRBJ2-1; TRBD1 might be the D (8 bases). This receptor was identified in a human donor who donated a stem cell graft to a child with acute lymphoblastic leukemia. CDR3 nucleotide sequence: TGCAGCGTTTCTATGGGGGGGACAGGCTACAATGAGCAGTTCTTC. It codes for CSVSMGGTGYNEQFF.